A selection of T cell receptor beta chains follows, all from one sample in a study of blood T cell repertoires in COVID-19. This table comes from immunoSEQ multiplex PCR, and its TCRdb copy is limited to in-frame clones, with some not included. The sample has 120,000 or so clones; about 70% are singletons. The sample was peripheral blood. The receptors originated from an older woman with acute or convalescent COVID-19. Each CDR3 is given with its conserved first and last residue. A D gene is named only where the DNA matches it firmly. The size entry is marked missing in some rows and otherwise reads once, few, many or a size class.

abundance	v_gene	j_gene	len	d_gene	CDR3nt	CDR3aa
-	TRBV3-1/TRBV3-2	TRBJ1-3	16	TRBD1	TGTGCCAGCAGCCAAGTCCAGGGGGCGCCTGGAAACACCATATATTTT	CASSQVQGAPGNTIYF
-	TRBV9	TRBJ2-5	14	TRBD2	TGTGCCAGCAGCCCCACGGGGGGACAAGAGACCCAGTACTTC	CASSPTGGQETQYF
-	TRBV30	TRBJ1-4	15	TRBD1	TGTGCCTGGACAATTAGATACAGGGGAGGAGAAAAACTGTTTTTT	CAWTIRYRGGEKLFF
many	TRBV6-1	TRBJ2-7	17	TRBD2	TGTGCCAGCAGTGAATGGGCTAGCGGGGGGGCCGACTACGAGCAGTACTTC	CASSEWASGGADYEQYF
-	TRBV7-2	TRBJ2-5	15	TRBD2	TGTGCCAGCAGCTTAGCAGGGACTAGGGGAGAGACCCAGTACTTC	CASSLAGTRGETQYF
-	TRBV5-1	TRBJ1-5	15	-	TGCGCCAGCAGCCCTCAGGCAGGCGGCAATCAGCCCCAGCATTTT	CASSPQAGGNQPQHF
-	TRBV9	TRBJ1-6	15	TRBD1	TGTGCCAGCAGCTTTGGACAGGGGACAAATTCACCCCTCCACTTT	CASSFGQGTNSPLHF
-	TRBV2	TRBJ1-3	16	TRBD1	TGTGCCAGCAGTCCAGACAGGGTGTTTACTGGAAACACCATATATTTT	CASSPDRVFTGNTIYF
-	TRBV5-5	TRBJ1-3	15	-	TGTGCCAGCAGCTTCGACATCTTAAGTGGAAACACCATATATTTT	CASSFDILSGNTIYF
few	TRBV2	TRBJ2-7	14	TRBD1	TGTGCCAGCAGTAGGGGACAGGGGGCTCAGGCTTGGTACTTC	CASSRGQGAQAWYF
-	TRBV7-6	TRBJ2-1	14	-	TGTGCCAGCAGCGTTGGTGGAGGTTTCTTTGAGCAGTTCTTC	CASSVGGGFFEQFF
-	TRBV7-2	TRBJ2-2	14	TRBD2	TGTGCCAGCAGGGGCGGGGGGAACACCGGGGAGCTGTTTTTT	CASRGGGNTGELFF
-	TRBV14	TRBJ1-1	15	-	TGTGCCAGCAGCCAATTTTCAGGGCGTAACACTGAAGCTTTCTTT	CASSQFSGRNTEAFF
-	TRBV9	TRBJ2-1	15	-	TGTGCCAGCAGCAACGCGGGGGCCTCCTACAATGAGCAGTTCTTC	CASSNAGASYNEQFF
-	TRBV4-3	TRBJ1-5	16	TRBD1	TGCGCCAGCAGCCAAGGACAGGGGGCGGGTAGTCAGCCCCAGCATTTT	CASSQGQGAGSQPQHF
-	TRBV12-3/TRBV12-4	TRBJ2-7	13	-	TGTGCCAGCAGGCGACCGGGAGCCTACGAGCAGTACTTC	CASRRPGAYEQYF
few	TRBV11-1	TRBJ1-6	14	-	TGTGCCAGCAGCTTAGCCTTGCAGAATTCACCCCTCCACTTT	CASSLALQNSPLHF
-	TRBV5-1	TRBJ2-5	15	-	TGCGCCAGCAGCTTGGATACTACGTCTCAAGAGACCCAGTACTTC	CASSLDTTSQETQYF
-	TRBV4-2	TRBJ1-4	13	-	TGTGCCAGCAGCCCGAGTAGCCGTGAAAAACTGTTTTTT	CASSPSSREKLFF
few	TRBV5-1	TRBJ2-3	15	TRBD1	TGCGCCAGCAGCTACGGGACAGGGAGCACAGATACGCAGTATTTT	CASSYGTGSTDTQYF
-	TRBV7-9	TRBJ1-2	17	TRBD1	TGTGCCAGCAGCTTATTTAGCGGGACAGGGATCAACTATGGCTACACCTTC	CASSLFSGTGINYGYTF
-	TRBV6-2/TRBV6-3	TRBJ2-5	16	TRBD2	TGTGCCAGCAGTTACAGTGGGCGGGGGGCCTCGGAGACCCAGTACTTC	CASSYSGRGASETQYF
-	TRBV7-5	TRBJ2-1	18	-	TGTGCCAGAAGCCATTTTACAGGGGGCTCGACGTCCTACAATGAGCAGTTCTTC	CARSHFTGGSTSYNEQFF
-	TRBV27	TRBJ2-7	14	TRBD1	TGTGCCAGCAGTTTAGAACAGGGGGCGGACGAGCAGTACTTC	CASSLEQGADEQYF
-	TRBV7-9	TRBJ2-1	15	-	TGTGCCAGCAGCCCCGTGGGGGGTGCCTACAATGAGCAGTTCTTC	CASSPVGGAYNEQFF
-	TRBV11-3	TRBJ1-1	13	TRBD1	TGTGCGAGCGGTGGACAGGGGAACACTGAAGCTTTCTTT	CASGGQGNTEAFF
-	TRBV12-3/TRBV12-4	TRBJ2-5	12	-	TGTGCCAGCAGTTTCCTAAGAGAGACCCAGTACTTC	CASSFLRETQYF
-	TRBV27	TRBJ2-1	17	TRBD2	TGTGCCAGCAGCCCCGGGACTAGCGGGGGATCCTACAATGAGCAGTTCTTC	CASSPGTSGGSYNEQFF
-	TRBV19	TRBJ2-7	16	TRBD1	TGTGCCAGTAGTATAAAAACGGGACAGGGGGGCTACGAGCAGTACTTC	CASSIKTGQGGYEQYF
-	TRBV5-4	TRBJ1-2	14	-	TGTGCCAGCAGACTACAGGGCGCCAACTATGGCTACACCTTC	CASRLQGANYGYTF
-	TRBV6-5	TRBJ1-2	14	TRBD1	TGTGCCAGCATCGGACAGGGGAGGGGCTATGGCTACACCTTC	CASIGQGRGYGYTF
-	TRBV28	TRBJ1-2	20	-	TGTGCCAGCAGTTTATATGGGCCATTAGGAGACAGAGACTTTAACTATGGCTACACCTTC	CASSLYGPLGDRDFNYGYTF
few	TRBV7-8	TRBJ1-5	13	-	TGTGCCAGCAGCTTAGAGCGGGGTCAGCCCCAGCATTTT	CASSLERGQPQHF
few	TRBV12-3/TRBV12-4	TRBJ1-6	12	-	TGTGCCAGCAGGGACAGTTATTCACCCCTCCACTTT	CASRDSYSPLHF
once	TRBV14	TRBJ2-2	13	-	TGTGCCAGCAGCCAAGTAGGGGCCGGGGAGCTGTTTTTT	CASSQVGAGELFF
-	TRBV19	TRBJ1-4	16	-	TGTGCCAGTAGCTCCTTAGCTACATCAACTAATGAAAAACTGTTTTTT	CASSSLATSTNEKLFF
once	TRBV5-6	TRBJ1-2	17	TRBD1	TGTGCCAGCACCGGAACGACCGGGACAGGGGGGCACTATGGCTACACCTTC	CASTGTTGTGGHYGYTF
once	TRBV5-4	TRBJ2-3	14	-	TGTGCCAGCAGCTCCTCTGGAGCAACAGATACGCAGTATTTT	CASSSSGATDTQYF
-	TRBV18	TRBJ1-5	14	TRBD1	TGTGCCAGCTCACCGTGGACAGGAAATCAGCCCCAGCATTTT	CASSPWTGNQPQHF
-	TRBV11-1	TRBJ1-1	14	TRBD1	TGTGCCAGCAGCTTGCAGACAGGGAACCCTGAAGCTTTCTTT	CASSLQTGNPEAFF
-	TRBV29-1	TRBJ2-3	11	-	TGCAGCGTTGAAGGAGGAGATACGCAGTATTTT	CSVEGGDTQYF
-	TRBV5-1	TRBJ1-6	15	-	TGCGCCAGCAGCTTAGGACAGAACCTTAATTCACCCCTCCACTTT	CASSLGQNLNSPLHF
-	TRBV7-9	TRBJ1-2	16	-	TGTGCCAGCAGCCGCTCCTTGGGCGGCAGGGTGAATGGCTACACCTTC	CASSRSLGGRVNGYTF
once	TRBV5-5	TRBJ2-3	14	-	TGTGCCAGCAGCTTGGTTAGGGGCGCAGATACGCAGTATTTT	CASSLVRGADTQYF
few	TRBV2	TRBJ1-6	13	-	TGTGCCAGCAGTGAACTTGCTCAGTCACCCCTCCACTTT	CASSELAQSPLHF
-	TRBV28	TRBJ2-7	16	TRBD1	TGTGCCAGCAGTTTGACCCTAACAGGGGTACCCTACGAGCAGTACTTC	CASSLTLTGVPYEQYF
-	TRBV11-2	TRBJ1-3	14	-	TGTGCCAGCAGTGAGGGACTGGCTGGAAACACCATATATTTT	CASSEGLAGNTIYF
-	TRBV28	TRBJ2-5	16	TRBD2	TGTGCCAGCAGTTTACCTAGCGGGGAAACCCAAGAGACCCAGTACTTC	CASSLPSGETQETQYF
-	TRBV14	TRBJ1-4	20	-	TGTGCCAGCAGCTTACGGGCTCCGGGGTACCGGGTTGCAACTAATGAAAAACTGTTTTTT	CASSLRAPGYRVATNEKLFF
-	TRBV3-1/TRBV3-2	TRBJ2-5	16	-	TGTGCCAGCAGCCAAGGACCGGGGTCTCCGGGAGAGACCCAGTACTTC	CASSQGPGSPGETQYF
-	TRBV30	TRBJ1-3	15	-	TGTGCCTGGAGTTTAAGGGGAAGAGCCGGAAACACCATATATTTT	CAWSLRGRAGNTIYF
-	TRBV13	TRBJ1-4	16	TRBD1	TGTGCCAGCAGCTCAAAAGGGACAGGGTGGAATGAAAAACTGTTTTTT	CASSSKGTGWNEKLFF
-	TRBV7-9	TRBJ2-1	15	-	TGTGCCAGCAGCTTAGGGGCAAGCTCCTACAATGAGCAGTTCTTC	CASSLGASSYNEQFF
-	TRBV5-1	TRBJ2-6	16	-	TGCGCCAGCAGCTACAGCCACCAAACTGGGGCCAACGTCCTGACTTTC	CASSYSHQTGANVLTF
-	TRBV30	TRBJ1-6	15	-	TGTGCCTGGAGCCAACAACAGGGCGGGCATTCACCCCTCCACTTT	CAWSQQQGGHSPLHF